The entry that follows covers one T cell receptor (beta chain) sequence. TCRdb called the 5' RACE reads again in MiXCR, with one record for every CDR3 protein. This sample has roughly 230,000 distinct CDR3 sequences, with 15% to 20% found just once. These data originate in a study of CD8 T cells in ankylosing spondylitis. CDR1 DFQATT and CDR2 SNEGSKA come from the germline V gene (reference sequence). Between the trimmed V and J ends, which lost 5 bases and 5 bases, there was a span of 7 bases. This CDR3 is built from 10 residues. The sample taken for sequencing was blood, either unsorted or a sorted T cell fraction (not recorded which). This TCR was recovered from a male donor with ankylosing spondylitis or in good health (not recorded which). The V and J genes are TRBV20-1 and TRBJ2-7; D is uncertain. As DNA, the CDR3 is TGCAGTGCTTGGGTTGACGAGCAGTACTTC. Translation: CSAWVDEQYF.